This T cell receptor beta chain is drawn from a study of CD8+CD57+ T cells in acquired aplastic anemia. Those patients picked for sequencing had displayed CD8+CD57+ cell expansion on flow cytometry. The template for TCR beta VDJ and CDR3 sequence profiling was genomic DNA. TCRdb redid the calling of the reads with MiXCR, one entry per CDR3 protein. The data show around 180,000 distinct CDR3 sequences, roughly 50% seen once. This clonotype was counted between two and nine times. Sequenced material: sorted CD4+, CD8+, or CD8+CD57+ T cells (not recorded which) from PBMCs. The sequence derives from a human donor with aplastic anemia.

DNA of the CDR3: TGTGCCAGCAGCTTCCCCGGGACTAGCGCCTACGAGCAGTACTTC. It codes for CASSFPGTSAYEQYF. The J gene is TRBJ2-7, the V gene TRBV7-9, with 10 bases aligning to TRBD2. The CDR3 sequence is 15 residues long. Per the germline V gene, CDR1 is SEHNR and CDR2 is FQNEAQ (reference sequence). V lost 3 bases and J lost 2; bases outside the gene matches: 4. The full variable domain, completed using reference TRBV7-9 and TRBJ2-7, is DTGVSQNPRHKITKRGQNVTFRCDPISEHNRLYWYRQTLGQGPEFLTYFQNEAQLEKSRLLSDRFSAERPKGSFSTLEIQRTEQGDSAMYLCASSFPGTSAYEQYFGPGTRLTVT.